Below, 24 T cell receptor beta chains from the same sample are listed, as sequenced in a study of T-cell reconstitution after alpha-beta-depleted transplantation in children. TCRbeta library construction was performed incorporating unique molecular identifiers. TCRdb re-derived calls from the PCR reads in MiXCR, one entry per CDR3 protein. The table lists 350,000 to 450,000 distinct CDR3 sequences, over 20% of them singletons. Sequencing used PBMCs from the stem cell graft donor, obtained from the stem cell graft. The receptors here all came from a human donor who donated a stem cell graft to a child with acute myeloid leukemia.

With regard to this clonotype: Just one base apart from a much larger clone, this may be a read error. V usage is TRBV20-1 and J usage is TRBJ2-1; D may be TRBD1 or TRBD2 (6 bases each). The CDR3 covers 13 residues. Trimming took 8 bases from V and 8 from J, leaving 19 bases between them. Germline CDR1 reads DFQATT; CDR2 reads SNEGSKA (reference sequence). The CDR3 bases are TGCAGTTCTCCCGGGGGCCCCCGCGATGAGCAGTTCTTC. This translates into CSSPGGPRDEQFF.

This clonotype was found many times. The chain is built from TRBV28 and TRBJ2-1; 9 bases are a match to TRBD1. Looked up from germline, CDR1 is MDHEN and CDR2 is SYDVKM. V lost 5 bases, J lost 6 bases, and 17 bases stayed unmatched. The CDR3 runs to 18 residues. This CDR3 reads CASSTTGGLSLDGNEQFF. In DNA form, the CDR3 reads TGTGCCAGCAGTACCACAGGGGGCTTAAGCTTAGACGGCAATGAGCAGTTCTTC. Full variable domain (remainder filled in from reference TRBV28 and TRBJ2-1): DVKVTQSSRYLVKRTGEKVFLECVQDMDHENMFWYRQDPGLGLRLIYFSYDVKMKEKGDIPEGYSVSREKKERFSLILESASTNQTSMYLCASSTTGGLSLDGNEQFFGPGTRLTVL.

This clonotype was detected ten times or more. The rearrangement joins TRBV12-3 or TRBV12-4 to TRBJ2-3; no firm D call. V lost 1 base, J lost 3 bases, and 5 bases lay in between. This CDR3 comprises 13 residues. As DNA, the CDR3 is TGTGCCAGCAGTTTAGGGTTGACAGATACGCAGTATTTT. Encoded protein: CASSLGLTDTQYF.

This rearrangement joins TRBV5-1 to TRBJ2-5; possibly TRBD1 for D (5 bases). CDR1 and CDR2 (germline): SGHRS, YFSETQ. V was shortened by 1 base and J by 3 bases, with 10 bases between the two germline ends. This CDR3 is built from 14 residues. The CDR3 sequence is CASSLTDNKETQYF. The CDR3 nucleotides read TGCGCCAGCAGCTTGACGGACAATAAAGAGACCCAGTACTTC.

This clonotype has a handful of counts. This sequence joins TRBV4-2 and TRBJ2-1, with D perhaps TRBD1 (5 bases). CDR1 is LGHNA and CDR2 is YNFKEQ in the germline V gene. This CDR3 has 15 amino acids. V was cut by 1 base and J by 4 bases, with 11 bases left in between. Written as DNA, the CDR3 is TGTGCCAGCAGCCAAGTTCAGGGCTATTACAATGAGCAGTTCTTC. Residues: CASSQVQGYYNEQFF.

This clonotype was seen repeatedly, ten times or more. This chain connects TRBV20-1 to TRBJ2-7; 7 nucleotides match TRBD1. V dropped 3 bases and J dropped 2; count of bases not matched to a gene: 4. In germline, CDR1 is DFQATT, CDR2 SNEGSKA (reference sequence). The CDR3 covers 13 residues. CDR3: CSASGDSPYEQYF. The CDR3 DNA reads TGCAGTGCTAGTGGGGACAGTCCCTACGAGCAGTACTTC.

The chain carries TRBV18 and TRBJ2-2; a weak D match, TRBD1 (5 bases). Germline CDR1 reads KGHSH; CDR2 reads LQKENI. The germline V and J ends were trimmed by 4 bases and 7 bases, with 10 bases remaining between them. The CDR3 sequence is 13 residues long. The chain's CDR3 is CASSLQQDGELFF. CDR3 sequence (DNA): TGTGCCAGCTCACTCCAACAGGACGGGGAGCTGTTTTTT.

J is TRBJ2-1 and V is TRBV15; possible D gene TRBD1, 5 bases. The CDR3 extends over 15 amino acids. Trimming cost V 1 base and J 6 bases, with 13 bases left between them. Germline V gene lookup returns CDR1 LNHNV and CDR2 YYDKDF (reference sequence). The CDR3 here is CATSRGGSAGNEQFF. The CDR3 DNA follows: TGTGCCACCAGCAGAGGGGGCTCGGCTGGCAATGAGCAGTTCTTC.

The chain uses TRBV20-1 and TRBJ2-3, with D perhaps assigned TRBD1 or TRBD2 (5 bases each). The germline gives CDR1 DFQATT, CDR2 SNEGSKA (reference sequence). Trimming shortened V by 5 bases and J by 2 bases, and 20 bases separated the two germline ends. This CDR3 is built from 16 residues. The CDR3 DNA reads TGCAGTGCTGCAGGTGGTCCCGGGACGGCCACAGATACGCAGTATTTT. This sequence encodes CSAAGGPGTATDTQYF.

This clonotype has at least ten counts. The chain employs TRBV12-3 or TRBV12-4 and TRBJ2-6; TRBD1 is a possible D gene (5 bases). CDR3 length: 18 residues. V was clipped by 1 base and J by 0 bases, with 13 bases between them. The CDR3 DNA sequence: TGTGCCAGCAGTTTAGGGGCAGGGCCAAGCTCTGGGGCCAACGTCCTGACTTTC. Translated: CASSLGAGPSSGANVLTF.

The V and J genes are TRBV28 and TRBJ2-7; D remains unclear. V was clipped by 5 bases and J by 7 bases, with 21 bases between them. Germline V lookup: CDR1 MDHEN, CDR2 SYDVKM. This CDR3 spans 15 amino acids. The CDR3: CASSPPDRPSTEQYF. The CDR3, as DNA: TGTGCCAGCAGTCCCCCGGACCGACCGTCTACGGAGCAGTACTTC.

In this sample, this clonotype turned up a few times. The rearrangement links TRBV28 to TRBJ2-7, with 7 bases aligning to TRBD2. Germline V gene sequence: CDR1 MDHEN, CDR2 SYDVKM. This CDR3 comprises 18 residues. Unmatched junction bases numbered 19, after V lost 1 base and J lost 7 bases. CDR3 DNA: TGTGCCAGCAGTTTATTTATAGGAGAAGGCCCGGCCGGGGGGGAGCAGTACTTC. Translated: CASSLFIGEGPAGGEQYF.

The chain uses TRBV5-1 and TRBJ2-1; D remains ambiguous. The CDR3 has 16 residues. The V end was cut by 0 bases, the J end by 0 bases, with 10 bases between. CDR1 and CDR2 (germline): SGHRS, YFSETQ. The CDR3 here is CASSLAVGSSYNEQFF. In nucleotides, the CDR3 is TGCGCCAGCAGCTTGGCCGTCGGTAGCTCCTACAATGAGCAGTTCTTC.

V and J are TRBV28 and TRBJ1-5; D is undetermined. CDR3 length: 15 amino acids. Germline CDR1 and CDR2: MDHEN and SYDVKM. The V end was cut by 5 bases, the J end by 5 bases, with 16 bases between. CDR3 loop: CASSRKFPGHQPQHF. The DNA of the CDR3 is TGTGCCAGCAGTAGAAAGTTCCCCGGGCATCAGCCCCAGCATTTT. Filled out from reference TRBV28 and TRBJ1-5, the complete variable domain reads DVKVTQSSRYLVKRTGEKVFLECVQDMDHENMFWYRQDPGLGLRLIYFSYDVKMKEKGDIPEGYSVSREKKERFSLILESASTNQTSMYLCASSRKFPGHQPQHFGDGTRLSIL.

This clonotype was detected ten times or more. This chain joins TRBV20-1 and TRBJ1-1; the D is unclear. This CDR3 is 12 amino acids long. V gave up 1 base and J gave up 1 base, with 4 bases separating them. The germline V gene encodes CDR1 DFQATT and CDR2 SNEGSKA (reference sequence). CDR3 amino acids: CSARGGNTEAFF. The CDR3 DNA sequence: TGCAGTGCTAGAGGGGGGAACACTGAAGCTTTCTTT.

The V gene is TRBV4-2, the J gene TRBJ2-5; D perhaps matches TRBD1 (5 bases). Germline loops: CDR1 LGHNA, CDR2 YNFKEQ. The CDR3 runs to 14 residues. V gave up 4 bases and J gave up 2 bases, with 11 bases separating them. The CDR3 DNA follows: TGTGCCAGCAGCCCTGACAGCTCACAAGAGACCCAGTACTTC. This codes for CASSPDSSQETQYF.

This clonotype occurred a few times. The chain carries TRBV4-1 and TRBJ2-2; D gene uncertain. Germline V gene lookup returns CDR1 MGHRA and CDR2 YSYEKL. Trimming pared 0 bases from V and 9 bases from J, leaving 11 bases between. The CDR3 loop spans 14 amino acids. The CDR3 coding sequence is TGCGCCAGCAGCCAAGATTACCGTTACCGGGAGCTGTTTTTT. This sequence encodes CASSQDYRYRELFF.

The genes are TRBV4-2 and TRBJ2-1, with 13 bases matching TRBD2. The CDR3 is 16 amino acids. Germline CDR1 is LGHNA and CDR2 is YNFKEQ. J was trimmed by 4 bases and V by 3 bases; bases with no gene match: 3. The CDR3 is CASSQGLAGRYNEQFF. CDR3 DNA sequence: TGTGCCAGCAGCCAGGGACTAGCGGGAAGATACAATGAGCAGTTCTTC.

This clonotype appeared many times. This rearrangement joins TRBV6-5 to TRBJ1-1; a weak D match, TRBD1 (5 bases). Trimming pared 0 bases from V and 7 bases from J, leaving 18 bases between. Per germline, CDR1 MNHEY and CDR2 SVGAGI. The CDR3 is 16 residues long. The CDR3 region is CASSYSSYVGRFEAFF. CDR3 coding DNA: TGTGCCAGCAGTTACTCGAGCTACGTGGGACGATTTGAAGCTTTCTTT.

This clonotype was counted a few times. The chain is built from TRBV28 and TRBJ1-4, with 9 bases matching TRBD1. The germline gives CDR1 MDHEN, CDR2 SYDVKM. The CDR3 covers 18 residues. V dropped 7 bases and J dropped 1; count of bases not matched to a gene: 13. CDR3 in amino acids: CASTQGQGKSLTNEKLFF. In nucleotides, the CDR3 is TGTGCCAGCACCCAGGGACAGGGCAAAAGTTTAACTAATGAAAAACTGTTTTTT. Full variable domain (missing parts from reference TRBV28 and TRBJ1-4): DVKVTQSSRYLVKRTGEKVFLECVQDMDHENMFWYRQDPGLGLRLIYFSYDVKMKEKGDIPEGYSVSREKKERFSLILESASTNQTSMYLCASTQGQGKSLTNEKLFFGSGTQLSVL.

In this sample, this clonotype turned up many times. The chain is built from TRBV5-6 and TRBJ1-2; no firm D call. V lost 6 bases, J lost 4 bases, and 19 bases lay in between. Germline CDR1 reads SGHDT; CDR2 reads YYEEEE. The CDR3 has 15 amino acids. CDR3 residues: CASTASVMEIYGYTF. The CDR3 region has the DNA TGTGCCAGCACTGCCAGTGTTATGGAAATCTATGGCTACACCTTC.

This clonotype showed up just a few times. J is TRBJ2-7 and V is TRBV28; TRBD1 is a possible D gene (5 bases). The CDR3 extends over 18 amino acids. The germline gives CDR1 MDHEN, CDR2 SYDVKM. The ends were cut back, 5 bases at V and 7 bases at J, with 30 bases in the middle. CDR3 sequence (DNA): TGTGCCAGCAGTGCTCCCACAAATGTGTTCGACAGTGGGGAAGAGCAGTACTTC. The encoded protein is CASSAPTNVFDSGEEQYF.

This clonotype came up a few times. The genes are TRBV12-3 or TRBV12-4 and TRBJ2-7; 7 bases match TRBD2. This CDR3 comprises 16 residues. Losses at the gene ends were 7 bases for V and 3 bases for J; bases not matched to a gene: 15. CDR3 sequence: CASTLHDLAENYEQYF. CDR3 DNA: TGTGCCAGCACCCTTCACGATCTAGCGGAAAACTACGAGCAGTACTTC.

This clonotype came up a few times. The gene calls are TRBV6-1 and TRBJ1-4, with D possibly being TRBD1 (5 bases). The ends were cut back, 5 bases at V and 5 bases at J, with 12 bases in the middle. The CDR3 has 14 amino acids. Germline lookup yields CDR1 MNHNS and CDR2 SASEGT. The CDR3 sequence: CASSPGRGNEKLFF. The CDR3 nucleotides are TGTGCCAGCAGTCCCGGACGGGGGAATGAAAAACTGTTTTTT.